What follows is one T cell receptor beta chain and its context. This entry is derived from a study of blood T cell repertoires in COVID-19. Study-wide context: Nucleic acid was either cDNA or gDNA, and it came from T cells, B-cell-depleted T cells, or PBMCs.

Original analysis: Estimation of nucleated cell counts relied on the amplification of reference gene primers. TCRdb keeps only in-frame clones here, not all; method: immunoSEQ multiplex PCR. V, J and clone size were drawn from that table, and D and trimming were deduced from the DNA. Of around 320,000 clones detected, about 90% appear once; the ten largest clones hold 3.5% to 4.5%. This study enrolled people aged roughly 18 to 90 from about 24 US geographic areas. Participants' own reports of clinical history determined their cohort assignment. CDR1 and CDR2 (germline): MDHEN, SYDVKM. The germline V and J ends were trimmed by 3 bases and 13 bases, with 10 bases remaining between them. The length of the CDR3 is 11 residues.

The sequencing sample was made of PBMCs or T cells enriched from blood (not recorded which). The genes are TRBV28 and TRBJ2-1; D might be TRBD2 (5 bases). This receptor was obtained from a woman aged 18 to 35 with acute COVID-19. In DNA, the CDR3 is TGTGCCAGCAGTTTTGAGCGGTCCCAGTTCTTC. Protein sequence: CASSFERSQFF.